These 12 T cell receptor beta chains originate from one sample sequenced in a study of T-cell reconstitution after alpha-beta-depleted transplantation in children (dated by TCRdb to 2016 to 2018). The library was produced with PCR. The instrument was an Illumina HiSeq 2500. Molecular barcoding was employed in the preparation of TCR libraries, with unique molecular identifiers being used to normalize TCRbeta repertoire quantification. The public reads were reprocessed in TCRdb via fastp at Q25 and MiXCR, keeping in-frame beta chains. Identical CDR3 proteins give one entry, which carries the most common genes and DNA. The sample profile shows 450,000 to 500,000 distinct CDR3 sequences; approximately 12% of them were found once. Jointly, the top ten make up about 5% of the sample. The specimen comprised PBMCs from the stem cell graft donor, sampled from the stem cell graft. These receptors were obtained from a human donor who donated a stem cell graft to a child with combined immunodeficiency.

This chain uses TRBV7-9 with TRBJ2-7; 9 nucleotides agree with TRBD2. With 5 bases clipped from V and 8 bases from J, the junction kept 7 bases outside the gene matches. There are 13 residues in the CDR3. CDR1 is SEHNR and CDR2 is FQNEAQ in the germline V gene (reference sequence). This CDR3 reads CASSAGGGGKQYF. Here the CDR3 DNA reads TGTGCCAGCAGCGCGGGAGGGGGAGGGAAGCAGTACTTC.

Ten or more counts support this clonotype. CDR3 residues: CSVEEDLSYEQYF. In nucleotides, the CDR3 is TGCAGCGTTGAAGAAGATCTATCCTACGAGCAGTACTTC. The chain employs TRBV29-1 and TRBJ2-7; the D is unclear. V lost 0 bases and J 1 base, leaving 7 bases between the germline ends. The CDR3 consists of 13 residues. Germline loops: CDR1 SQVTM, CDR2 ANQGSEA.

In DNA, the CDR3 is TGCAGCGTTCTCCTGGGACATTCCTACGAGCAGTACTTC. This codes for CSVLLGHSYEQYF. The chain is built from TRBV29-1 and TRBJ2-7; TRBD1 is a possible D gene (6 bases). V dropped 5 bases and J dropped 1 base, with 12 bases sitting between them. Germline assignment: CDR1 SQVTM and CDR2 ANQGSEA. The length of the CDR3 is 13 residues.

This clonotype was recorded many times. The rearrangement joins TRBV24-1 to TRBJ2-2; D is unresolved. The germline gives CDR1 KGHDR, CDR2 SFDVKD. The length of the CDR3 is 14 residues. Trimming took off 1 base at V and 1 base at J, with 3 bases between the two ends. DNA for the CDR3: TGTGCCACCAGTGATTTCCGGAACACCGGGGAGCTGTTTTTT. Amino acids: CATSDFRNTGELFF.

The chain joins TRBV20-1 to TRBJ2-5, with D perhaps TRBD1 (5 bases). CDR1 and CDR2 from the germline V gene are DFQATT and SNEGSKA (reference sequence). The V end was cut by 4 bases, the J end by 4 bases, with 16 bases between. The length of the CDR3 is 14 residues. The CDR3 loop reads CSATPWGGSETQYF. The CDR3 coding sequence is TGCAGTGCTACCCCCTGGGGCGGTTCAGAGACCCAGTACTTC.

The CDR3 here is CASSADRPATNEKLFF. In nucleotides, the CDR3 is TGTGCCAGCAGCGCCGACAGGCCGGCAACTAATGAAAAACTGTTTTTT. The genes are TRBV7-2 and TRBJ1-4; perhaps TRBD1 as D (6 bases). Germline V gene lookup returns CDR1 SGHTA and CDR2 FQGNSA. CDR3 length equals 16 residues. V lost 5 bases to trimming and J lost 0 bases, with 13 bases between them.

The DNA for the CDR3 is TGCGCCAGCAGCCAACGAGGAGGAACAATTGGCCAGTTCTTC. This encodes CASSQRGGTIGQFF. The rearrangement joins TRBV4-3 to TRBJ2-1; possibly TRBD2 for D (5 bases). The CDR3 totals 14 residues. V dropped 2 bases and J dropped 13 bases, with 18 bases sitting between them. CDR1 LGHNA and CDR2 YSLEER come from the germline V gene.

There are a few counts of this clonotype. V usage is TRBV11-1 and J usage is TRBJ1-1; D is unresolved. The CDR3 contains 13 residues. Germline lookup yields CDR1 SGHAT and CDR2 FQDESV (reference sequence). V lost 1 base to trimming and J lost 4 bases, with 7 bases between them. The CDR3 spells CASSLGYGTEAFF. Written as DNA, the CDR3 is TGTGCCAGCAGCTTAGGATACGGCACTGAAGCTTTCTTT. The whole variable domain, filled in from reference TRBV11-1 and TRBJ1-1, reads EAEVAQSPRYKITEKSQAVAFWCDPISGHATLYWYRQILGQGPELLVQFQDESVVDDSQLPKDRFSAERLKGVDSTLKIQPAELGDSAMYLCASSLGYGTEAFFGQGTRLTVV.

There are many counts of this clonotype. This chain connects TRBV12-3 or TRBV12-4 to TRBJ2-1; 8 nucleotides align to TRBD2. The CDR3 runs 14 residues. V lost 6 bases, J lost 4 bases, and 5 bases stayed unmatched. The CDR3: CASSELAVYNEQFF. The DNA of the CDR3 is TGTGCCAGCAGCGAACTAGCGGTATACAATGAGCAGTTCTTC.

The chain is built from TRBV7-9 and TRBJ2-7; D possibly uses TRBD1 or TRBD2 (6 bases each). Trimming pared 5 bases from V and 7 bases from J, leaving 18 bases between. The CDR3 has 14 amino acids. Germline-derived CDR1 and CDR2 are SEHNR and FQNEAQ (reference sequence). CDR3 in DNA: TGTGCCAGCAGCCCGGGGGCCTCCGCGGGGGAGCAGTACTTC. It specifies CASSPGASAGEQYF.

The chain links TRBV11-2 to TRBJ2-3, with 12 bases identical to TRBD2. V shed 5 bases and J 1 base; nucleotides not matched to a gene: 4. Germline values: CDR1 SGHAT, CDR2 FQNNGV. The length of the CDR3 is 16 residues. The CDR3 sequence: CASSGRTSGGTDTQYF. CDR3 nucleotides: TGTGCCAGCAGCGGCCGGACTAGCGGGGGCACAGATACGCAGTATTTT.

In its sample, this clonotype was seen many times. V usage is TRBV7-9 and J usage is TRBJ1-1; D remains unclear. Germline lookup yields CDR1 SEHNR and CDR2 FQNEAQ (reference sequence). The CDR3 contains 13 residues. Trimming removed 1 base at V and 4 bases at J, with 7 bases between. DNA for the CDR3: TGTGCCAGCAGCTTAGGGGAAGGCACTGAAGCTTTCTTT. Translation gives CASSLGEGTEAFF.